This TCR beta chain was captured in a study of tumor-infiltrating lymphocytes in localized non-small cell lung cancer. This clone was picked up a small number of times. Measured with immunoSEQ multiplex PCR; TCRdb has only the in-frame clones, and not every one. The sample holds over 9,000 clones, around 85% seen once. V shed 7 bases and J shed 9 bases, with 15 bases lying between them. This CDR3 contains 12 residues. CDR1 is MNHEY and CDR2 is SVGAGI in the germline V gene. The sequence was obtained from a human donor with non-small cell lung cancer. Sequencing input: uninvolved lung tissue not adjacent to the tumor. This chain connects TRBV6-5 to TRBJ1-1; D possibly corresponds to TRBD1 (6 bases). CDR3 protein: CASTPPGGQAFF. The CDR3 DNA is TGTGCCAGCACCCCTCCGGGGGGCCAAGCTTTCTTT.